The sequence of this T cell receptor (beta chain) was determined in a study of T cell responses to AZD1222 COVID-19 vaccine. Between the trimmed V and J ends, which lost 5 bases and 6 bases, there was a span of 16 bases. Germline CDR1 is MNHEY and CDR2 is SVGAGI. This CDR3 contains 14 residues. Generated by immunoSEQ multiplex PCR, the TCRdb table keeps only in-frame clones and is missing some. Among about 180,000 clones listed, 80% to 90% were seen once. The J gene is TRBJ1-2, the V gene TRBV6-5, with D possibly matching TRBD1 (6 bases). The TCR comes from an adult in good health. This material consisted of peripheral blood, taken on day 0 of AZD1222 vaccination. CDR3 in amino acids: CASSMTQGRDGYTF. CDR3 DNA sequence: TGTGCCAGCAGTATGACCCAGGGGCGAGATGGCTACACCTTC.